This T cell receptor beta chain was retrieved from a study of shared clonotypes between healthy human individuals (dated by TCRdb to 2020 to 2022). Looking at the study overall: Three men and a couple of women, aged 18 to 49 years, made up the cohort. Different laboratories and diverse techniques were used to prepare libraries and sequence TCR repertoires, to increase sequencing depth and limit assay-specific biases. Each donor's leukapheresis produced roughly between roughly 0.9 and 8.9 billion PBMCs. The study deeply sequenced blood TCR repertoires of five healthy adults to estimate repertoire size and the extent of clonotype sharing between individuals.

The CDR3, from cysteine to phenylalanine, totals 15 residues. CDR3 DNA only is kept here, 45 bases in frame from base 1. Looking up the germline V gene yields CDR1 SNHLY and CDR2 FYNNEI. Trimming removed 2 bases from V and 4 bases from J, leaving 12 bases between the germline ends. The investigation overall reported the following: Because the study included a small number of donors, the genetic and exposure-history diversity represented was limited. Pairwise subsampling indicated that sequencing depth was expected to affect the degree of clonotype sharing among donors. Sampling was restricted to blood, and TCR repertoires in tissue are likely to differ from TCR repertoires in blood.

Using the deep immunoSEQ assay, multiplex PCR amplified TCR CDR3 regions from genomic DNA. Extracted genomic DNA from each cell subset was distributed evenly across all wells of several immunoSEQ 96-well plates, and each plate was treated as a replicate. Each replicate PCR for unsorted PBMC received roughly 300 ng genomic DNA, equal to around 30,000 T cell genomes. Genomic DNA from unsorted PBMC was sequenced over ten immunoSEQ deep assay plates. Purified libraries were quantified with a Qubit 3.0 fluorometer, sized on a Bioanalyzer 2100, and re-quantified with the KAPA Library Quantification kit. Every immunoSEQ 96-well plate was sequenced on a separate single-read 150-cycle Illumina NextSeq 550 flow cell. In the paper's pipeline: Because the immunoSEQ output held only junctional sequences and lacked quality scores, the filtering could not match the filtering applied to full-length reads. To assign V/J genes and CDR3, sequences were annotated against IMGT germline references using PyIR, a Python wrapper for IgBLAST v1.9. Reads with weak V/J assignments (E-value above 1e-6), missing CDR3, stop codons, out-of-frame junctions, or ambiguous translated residues were removed. V3J clonotypes were defined as sequences sharing an identical inferred V gene, J gene, and CDR3 amino acid sequence. Percentage overlap between repertoires was calculated by dividing the number of shared unique clonotypes by the size of the smaller repertoire. Three approaches were used to assess repertoire richness: RTK rarefaction, the Chao1 estimator, and Recon v2.1 estimates of unobserved clonotypes. This immuneACCESS table, as held by TCRdb, lists in-frame sequences with V and J called but not all clones. Of the missing ones, under half trace to an unresolved V gene in checked studies; the others have no known cause. V and J calls plus clone size are reproduced from that table; the DNA served to infer D and trimming. The sample data list approximately 480,000 clones, and about 79% of these were observed just once. Around 13% of the sample rests with the top ten.

The donors were healthy, HIV-negative adults who had no recently reported acute infections or vaccinations. All donors were Caucasian adults living in Nashville, Tennessee, USA. For unsorted samples, roughly 91 million PBMCs were counted, and genomic DNA was extracted using the QIAamp DNA Blood Mini kit. After blood collection by leukapheresis, PBMCs were isolated using Ficoll-Histopaque density gradient centrifugation and then cryopreserved in the vapor phase of liquid nitrogen. Turning to this clone: The target of this receptor is not known. Nothing much larger sits one base from this clone, and base qualities are not available.

The chain is assembled from TRBV2 and TRBJ2-1; matching of 5 bases hints at TRBD1 as the D gene. The sequenced sample consisted of PBMCs. The source is a woman in her thirties or forties in good health. Some clones in this sample may be carry-over from other donors' samples. The nucleotide sequence is given as TGTGCCAGCAGTGAATTCGGCCAGGGATACAATGAGCAGTTCTTC. Its amino acids are CASSEFGQGYNEQFF.